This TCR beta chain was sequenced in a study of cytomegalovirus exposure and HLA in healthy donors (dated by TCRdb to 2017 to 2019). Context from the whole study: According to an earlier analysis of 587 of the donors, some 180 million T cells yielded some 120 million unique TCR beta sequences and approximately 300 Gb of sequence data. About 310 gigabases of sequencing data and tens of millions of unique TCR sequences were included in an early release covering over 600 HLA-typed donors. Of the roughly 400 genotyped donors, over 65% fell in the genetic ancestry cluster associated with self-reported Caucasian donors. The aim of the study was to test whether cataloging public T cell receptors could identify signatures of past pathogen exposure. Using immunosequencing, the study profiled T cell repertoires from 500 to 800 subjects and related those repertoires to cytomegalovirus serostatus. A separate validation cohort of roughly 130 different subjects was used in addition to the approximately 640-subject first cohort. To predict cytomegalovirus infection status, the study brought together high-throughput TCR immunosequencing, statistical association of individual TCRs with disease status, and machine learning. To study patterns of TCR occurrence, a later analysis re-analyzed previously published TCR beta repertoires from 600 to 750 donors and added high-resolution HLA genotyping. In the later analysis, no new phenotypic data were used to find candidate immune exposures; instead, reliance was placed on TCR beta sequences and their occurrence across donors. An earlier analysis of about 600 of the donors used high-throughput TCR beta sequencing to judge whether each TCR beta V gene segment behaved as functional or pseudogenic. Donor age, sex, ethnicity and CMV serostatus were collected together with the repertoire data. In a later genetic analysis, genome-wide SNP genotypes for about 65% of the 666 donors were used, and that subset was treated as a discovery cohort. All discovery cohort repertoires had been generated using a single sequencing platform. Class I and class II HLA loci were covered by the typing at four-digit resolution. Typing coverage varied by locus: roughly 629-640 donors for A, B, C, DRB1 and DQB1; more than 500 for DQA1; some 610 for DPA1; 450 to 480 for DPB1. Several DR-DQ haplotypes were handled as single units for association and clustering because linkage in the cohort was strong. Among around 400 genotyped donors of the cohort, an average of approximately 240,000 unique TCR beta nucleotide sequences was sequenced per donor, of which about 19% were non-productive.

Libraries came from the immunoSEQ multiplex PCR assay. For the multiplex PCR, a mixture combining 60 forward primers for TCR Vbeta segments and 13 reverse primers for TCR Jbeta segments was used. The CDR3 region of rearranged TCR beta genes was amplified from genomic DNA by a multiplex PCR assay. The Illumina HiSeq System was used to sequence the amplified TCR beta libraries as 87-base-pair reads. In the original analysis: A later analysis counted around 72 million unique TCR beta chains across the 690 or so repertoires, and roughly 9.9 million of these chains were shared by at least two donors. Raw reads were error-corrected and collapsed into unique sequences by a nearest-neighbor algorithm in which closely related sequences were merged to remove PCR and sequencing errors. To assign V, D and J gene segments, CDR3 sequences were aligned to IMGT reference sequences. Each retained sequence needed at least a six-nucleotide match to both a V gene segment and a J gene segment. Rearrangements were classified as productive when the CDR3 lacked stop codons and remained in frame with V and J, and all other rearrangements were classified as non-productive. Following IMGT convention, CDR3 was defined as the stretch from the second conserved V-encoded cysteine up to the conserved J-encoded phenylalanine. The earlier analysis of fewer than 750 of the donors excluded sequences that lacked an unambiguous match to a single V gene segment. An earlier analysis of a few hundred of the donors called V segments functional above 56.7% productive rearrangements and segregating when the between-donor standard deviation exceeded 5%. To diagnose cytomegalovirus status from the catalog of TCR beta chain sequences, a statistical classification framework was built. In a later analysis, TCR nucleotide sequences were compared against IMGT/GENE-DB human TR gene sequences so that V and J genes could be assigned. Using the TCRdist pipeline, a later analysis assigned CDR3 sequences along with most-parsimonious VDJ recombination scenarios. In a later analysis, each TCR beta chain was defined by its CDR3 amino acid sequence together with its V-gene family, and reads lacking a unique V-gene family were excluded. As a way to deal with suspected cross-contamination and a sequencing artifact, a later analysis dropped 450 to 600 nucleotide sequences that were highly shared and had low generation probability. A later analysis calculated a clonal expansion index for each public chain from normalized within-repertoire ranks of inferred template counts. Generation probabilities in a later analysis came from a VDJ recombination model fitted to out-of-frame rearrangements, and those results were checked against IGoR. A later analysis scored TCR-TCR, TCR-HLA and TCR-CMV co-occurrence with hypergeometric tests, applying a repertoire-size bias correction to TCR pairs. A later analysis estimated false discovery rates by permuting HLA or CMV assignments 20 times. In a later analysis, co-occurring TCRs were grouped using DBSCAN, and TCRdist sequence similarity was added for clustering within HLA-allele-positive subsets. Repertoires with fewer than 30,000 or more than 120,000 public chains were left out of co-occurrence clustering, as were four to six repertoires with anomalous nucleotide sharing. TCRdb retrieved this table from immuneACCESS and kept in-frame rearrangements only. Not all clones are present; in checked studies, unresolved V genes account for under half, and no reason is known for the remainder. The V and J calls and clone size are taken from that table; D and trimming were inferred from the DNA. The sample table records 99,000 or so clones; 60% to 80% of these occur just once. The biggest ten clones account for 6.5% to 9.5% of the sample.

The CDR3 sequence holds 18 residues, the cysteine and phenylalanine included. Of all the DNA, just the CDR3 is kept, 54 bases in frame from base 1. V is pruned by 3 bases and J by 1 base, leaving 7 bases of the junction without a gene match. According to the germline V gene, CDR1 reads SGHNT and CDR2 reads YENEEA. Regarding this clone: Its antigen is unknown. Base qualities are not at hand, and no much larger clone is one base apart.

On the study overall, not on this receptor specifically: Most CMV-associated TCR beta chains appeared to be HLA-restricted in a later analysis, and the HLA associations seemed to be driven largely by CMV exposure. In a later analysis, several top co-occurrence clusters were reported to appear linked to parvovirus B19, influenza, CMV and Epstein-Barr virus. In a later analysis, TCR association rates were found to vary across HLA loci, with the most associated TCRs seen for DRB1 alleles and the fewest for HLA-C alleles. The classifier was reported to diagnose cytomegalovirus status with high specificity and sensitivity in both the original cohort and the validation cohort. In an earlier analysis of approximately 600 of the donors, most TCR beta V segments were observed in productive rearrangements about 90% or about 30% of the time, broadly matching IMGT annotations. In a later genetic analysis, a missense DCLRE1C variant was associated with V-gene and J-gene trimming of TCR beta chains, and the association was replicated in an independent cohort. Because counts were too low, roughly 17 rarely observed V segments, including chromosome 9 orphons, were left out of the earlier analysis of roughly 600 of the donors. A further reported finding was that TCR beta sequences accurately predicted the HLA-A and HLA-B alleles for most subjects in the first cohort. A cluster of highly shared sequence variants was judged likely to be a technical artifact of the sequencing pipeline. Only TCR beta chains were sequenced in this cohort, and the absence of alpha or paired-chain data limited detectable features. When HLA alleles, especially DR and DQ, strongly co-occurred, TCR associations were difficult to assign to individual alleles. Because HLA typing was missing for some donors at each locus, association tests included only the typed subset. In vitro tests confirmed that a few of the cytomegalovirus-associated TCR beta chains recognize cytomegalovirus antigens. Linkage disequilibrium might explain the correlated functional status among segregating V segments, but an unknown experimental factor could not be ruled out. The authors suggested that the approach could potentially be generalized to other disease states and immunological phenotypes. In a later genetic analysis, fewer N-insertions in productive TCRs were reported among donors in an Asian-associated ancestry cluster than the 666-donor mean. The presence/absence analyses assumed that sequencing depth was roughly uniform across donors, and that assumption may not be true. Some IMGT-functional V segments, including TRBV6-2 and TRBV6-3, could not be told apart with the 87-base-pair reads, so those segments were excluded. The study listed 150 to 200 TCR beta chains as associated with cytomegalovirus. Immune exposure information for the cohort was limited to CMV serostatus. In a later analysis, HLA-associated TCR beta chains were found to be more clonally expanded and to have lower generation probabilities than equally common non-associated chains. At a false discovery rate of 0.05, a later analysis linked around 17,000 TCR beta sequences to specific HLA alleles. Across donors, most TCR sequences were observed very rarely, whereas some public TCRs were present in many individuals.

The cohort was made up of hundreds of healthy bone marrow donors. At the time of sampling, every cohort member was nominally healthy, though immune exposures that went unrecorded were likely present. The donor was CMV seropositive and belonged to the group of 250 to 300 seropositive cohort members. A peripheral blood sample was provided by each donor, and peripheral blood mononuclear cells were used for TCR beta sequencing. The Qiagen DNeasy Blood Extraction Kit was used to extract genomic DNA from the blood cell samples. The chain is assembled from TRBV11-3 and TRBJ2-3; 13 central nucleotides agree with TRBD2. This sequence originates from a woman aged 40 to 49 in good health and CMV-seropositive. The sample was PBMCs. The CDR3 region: CASSFGLAGASGTDTQYF. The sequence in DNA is TGTGCCAGCAGCTTCGGACTAGCGGGAGCGTCGGGCACAGATACGCAGTATTTT.